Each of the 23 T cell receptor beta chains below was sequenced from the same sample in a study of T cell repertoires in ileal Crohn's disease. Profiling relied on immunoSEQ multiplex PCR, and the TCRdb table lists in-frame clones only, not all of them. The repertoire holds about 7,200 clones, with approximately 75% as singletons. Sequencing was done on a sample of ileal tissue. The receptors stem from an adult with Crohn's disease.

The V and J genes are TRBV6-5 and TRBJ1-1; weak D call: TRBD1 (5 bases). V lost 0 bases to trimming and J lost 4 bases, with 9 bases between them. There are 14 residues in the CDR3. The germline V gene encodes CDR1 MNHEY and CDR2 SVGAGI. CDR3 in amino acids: CASSYSSTGTEAFF. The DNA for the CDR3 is TGTGCCAGCAGTTACTCGAGCACAGGCACTGAAGCTTTCTTT.

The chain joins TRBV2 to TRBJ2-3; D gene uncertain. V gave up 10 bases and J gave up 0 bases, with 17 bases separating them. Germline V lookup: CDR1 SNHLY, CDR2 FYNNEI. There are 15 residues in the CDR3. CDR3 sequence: CATTPRNPSTDTQYF. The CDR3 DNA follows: TGTGCCACCACGCCTAGGAATCCTAGCACAGATACGCAGTATTTT.

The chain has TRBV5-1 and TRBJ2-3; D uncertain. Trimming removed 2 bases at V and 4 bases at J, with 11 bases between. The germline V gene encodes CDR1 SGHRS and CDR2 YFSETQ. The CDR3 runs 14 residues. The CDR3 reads CASSLTPAADTQYF. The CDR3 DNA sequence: TGCGCCAGCAGCTTAACCCCGGCGGCAGATACGCAGTATTTT.

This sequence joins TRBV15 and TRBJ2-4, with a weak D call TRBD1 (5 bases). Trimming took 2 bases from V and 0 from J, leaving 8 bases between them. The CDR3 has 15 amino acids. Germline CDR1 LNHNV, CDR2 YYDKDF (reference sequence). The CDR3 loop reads CATSRRQLAKNIQYF. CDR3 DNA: TGTGCCACCAGCAGACGACAGCTAGCCAAAAACATTCAGTACTTC.

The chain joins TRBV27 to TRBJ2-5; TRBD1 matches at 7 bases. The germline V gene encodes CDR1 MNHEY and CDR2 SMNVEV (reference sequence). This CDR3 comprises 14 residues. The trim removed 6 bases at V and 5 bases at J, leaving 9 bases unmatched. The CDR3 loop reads CASREGAYWETQYF. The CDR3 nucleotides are TGTGCCAGCAGAGAGGGGGCCTATTGGGAGACCCAGTACTTC.

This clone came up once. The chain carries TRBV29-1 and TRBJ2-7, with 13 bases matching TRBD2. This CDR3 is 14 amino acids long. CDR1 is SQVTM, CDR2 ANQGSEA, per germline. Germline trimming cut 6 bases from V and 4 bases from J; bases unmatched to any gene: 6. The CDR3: CSVGLAGSAYEQYF. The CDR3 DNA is TGCAGCGTGGGACTAGCGGGAAGTGCGTACGAGCAGTACTTC.

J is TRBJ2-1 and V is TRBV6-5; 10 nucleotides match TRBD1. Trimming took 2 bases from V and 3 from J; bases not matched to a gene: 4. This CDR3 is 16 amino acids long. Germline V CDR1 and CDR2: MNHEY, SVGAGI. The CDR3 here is CASSYTRDRGYNEQFF. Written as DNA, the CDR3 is TGTGCCAGCAGTTACACCCGGGACAGGGGCTACAATGAGCAGTTCTTC.

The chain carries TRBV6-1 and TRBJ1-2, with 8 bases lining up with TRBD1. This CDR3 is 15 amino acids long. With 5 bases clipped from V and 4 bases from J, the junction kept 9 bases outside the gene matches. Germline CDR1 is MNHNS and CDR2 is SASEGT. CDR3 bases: TGTGCCAGCAGTTCCCCCGGACAGGGATCCTATGGCTACACCTTC. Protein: CASSSPGQGSYGYTF.

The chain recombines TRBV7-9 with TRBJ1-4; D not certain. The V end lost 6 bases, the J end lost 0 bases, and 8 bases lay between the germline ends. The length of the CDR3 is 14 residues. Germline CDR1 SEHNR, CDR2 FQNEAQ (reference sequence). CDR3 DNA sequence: TGTGCCAGCAGTCCGAGGGCAACTAATGAAAAACTGTTTTTT. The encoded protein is CASSPRATNEKLFF.

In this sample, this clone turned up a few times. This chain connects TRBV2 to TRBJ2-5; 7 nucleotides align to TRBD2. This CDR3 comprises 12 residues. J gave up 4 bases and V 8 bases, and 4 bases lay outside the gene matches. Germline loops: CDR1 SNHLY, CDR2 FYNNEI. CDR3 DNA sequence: TGTGCCAGCCGGCGGGAGCCAGAGACCCAGTACTTC. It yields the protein CASRREPETQYF.

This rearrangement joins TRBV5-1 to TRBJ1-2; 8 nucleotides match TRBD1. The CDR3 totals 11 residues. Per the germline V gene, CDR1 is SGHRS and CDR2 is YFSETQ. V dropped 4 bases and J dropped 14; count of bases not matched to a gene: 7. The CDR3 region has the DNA TGCGCCAGCAGCCTAGGACAGGGTAGGACCTTC. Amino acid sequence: CASSLGQGRTF.

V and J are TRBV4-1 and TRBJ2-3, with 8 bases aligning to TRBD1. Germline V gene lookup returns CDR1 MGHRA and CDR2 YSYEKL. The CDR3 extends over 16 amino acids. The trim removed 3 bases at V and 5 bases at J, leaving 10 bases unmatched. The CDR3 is CASSQGTGLWGDTQYF. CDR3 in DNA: TGCGCCAGCAGCCAGGGGACAGGTCTCTGGGGAGATACGCAGTATTTT.

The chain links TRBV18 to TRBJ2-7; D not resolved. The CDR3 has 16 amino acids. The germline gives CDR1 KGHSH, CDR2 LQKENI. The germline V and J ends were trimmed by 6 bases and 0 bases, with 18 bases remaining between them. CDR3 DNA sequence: TGTGCCAGCTCCCCAGGAATAGCTGGTAGCTCCTACGAGCAGTACTTC. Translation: CASSPGIAGSSYEQYF.

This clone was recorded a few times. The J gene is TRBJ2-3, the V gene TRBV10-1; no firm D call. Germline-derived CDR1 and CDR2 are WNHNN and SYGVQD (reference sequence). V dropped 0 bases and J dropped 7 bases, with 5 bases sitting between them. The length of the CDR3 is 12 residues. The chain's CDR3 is CASSESQNTQYF. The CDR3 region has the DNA TGCGCCAGCAGTGAGTCCCAGAATACGCAGTATTTT.

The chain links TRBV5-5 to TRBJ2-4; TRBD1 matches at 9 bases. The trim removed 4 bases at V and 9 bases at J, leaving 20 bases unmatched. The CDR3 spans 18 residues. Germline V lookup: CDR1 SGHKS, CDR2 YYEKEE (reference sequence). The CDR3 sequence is CASSPIYRDRVRQSIQYF. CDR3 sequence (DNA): TGTGCCAGCAGCCCCATCTACCGGGACAGGGTTCGACAAAGCATTCAGTACTTC. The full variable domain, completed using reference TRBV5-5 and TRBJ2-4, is DAGVTQSPTHLIKTRGQQVTLRCSPISGHKSVSWYQQVLGQGPQFIFQYYEKEERGRGNFPDRFSARQFPNYSSELNVNALLLGDSALYLCASSPIYRDRVRQSIQYFGAGTRLSVL.

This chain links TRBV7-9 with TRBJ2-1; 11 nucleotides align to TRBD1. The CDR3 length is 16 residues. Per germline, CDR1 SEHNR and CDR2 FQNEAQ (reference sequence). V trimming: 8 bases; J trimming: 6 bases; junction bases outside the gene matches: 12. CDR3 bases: TGTGCCAGCGAATTAGGGGGTGGGACAGGGGGCAATGAGCAGTTCTTC. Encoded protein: CASELGGGTGGNEQFF.

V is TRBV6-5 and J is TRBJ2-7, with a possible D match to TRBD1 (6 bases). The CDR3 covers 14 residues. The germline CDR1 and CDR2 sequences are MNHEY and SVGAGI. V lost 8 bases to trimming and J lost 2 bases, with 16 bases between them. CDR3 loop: CASSAARGTYEQYF. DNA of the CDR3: TGTGCCAGCTCGGCGGCAAGGGGGACCTACGAGCAGTACTTC.

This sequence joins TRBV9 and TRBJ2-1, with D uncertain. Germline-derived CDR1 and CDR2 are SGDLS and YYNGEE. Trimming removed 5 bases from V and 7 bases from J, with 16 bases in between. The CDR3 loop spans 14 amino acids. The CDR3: CASSLSARMNEQFF. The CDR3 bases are TGTGCCAGCAGTCTGTCGGCCAGGATGAATGAGCAGTTCTTC.

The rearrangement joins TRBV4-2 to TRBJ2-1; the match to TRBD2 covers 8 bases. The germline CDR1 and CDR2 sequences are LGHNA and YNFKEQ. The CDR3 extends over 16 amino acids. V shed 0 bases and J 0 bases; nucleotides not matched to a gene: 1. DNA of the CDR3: TGTGCCAGCAGCCAAGACGGGGGGGGCTCCTACAATGAGCAGTTCTTC. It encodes CASSQDGGGSYNEQFF.

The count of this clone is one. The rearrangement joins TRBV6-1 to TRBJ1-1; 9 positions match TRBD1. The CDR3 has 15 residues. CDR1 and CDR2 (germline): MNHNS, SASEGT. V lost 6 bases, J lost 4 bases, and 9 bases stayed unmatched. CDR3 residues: CASSPGTGRFTEAFF. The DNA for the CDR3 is TGTGCCAGCAGCCCCGGGACAGGGCGGTTCACTGAAGCTTTCTTT.

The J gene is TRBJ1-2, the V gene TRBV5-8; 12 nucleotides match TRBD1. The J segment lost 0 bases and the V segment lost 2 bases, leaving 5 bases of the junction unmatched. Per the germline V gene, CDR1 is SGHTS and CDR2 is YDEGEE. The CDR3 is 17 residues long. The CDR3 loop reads CASSLPGQGAANYGYTF. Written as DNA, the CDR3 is TGTGCCAGCAGCTTACCGGGACAGGGGGCAGCTAACTATGGCTACACCTTC. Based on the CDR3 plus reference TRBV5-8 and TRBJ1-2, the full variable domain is EAGVTQSPTHLIKTRGQQATLRCSPISGHTSVYWYQQALGLGLQFLLWYDEGEERNRGNFPPRFSGRQFPNYSSELNVNALELEDSALYLCASSLPGQGAANYGYTFGSGTRLTVV.

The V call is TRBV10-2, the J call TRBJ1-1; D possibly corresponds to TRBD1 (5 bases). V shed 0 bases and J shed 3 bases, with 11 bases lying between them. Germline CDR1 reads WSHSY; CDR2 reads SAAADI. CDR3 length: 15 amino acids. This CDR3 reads CASSESSGAHTEAFF. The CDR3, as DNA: TGCGCCAGCAGTGAGTCTAGCGGGGCCCACACTGAAGCTTTCTTT.

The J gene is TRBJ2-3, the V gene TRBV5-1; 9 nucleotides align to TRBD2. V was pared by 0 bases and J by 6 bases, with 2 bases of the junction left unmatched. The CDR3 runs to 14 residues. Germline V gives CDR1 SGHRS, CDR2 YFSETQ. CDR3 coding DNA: TGCGCCAGCAGCTTGGGTCTAGCGGGGGATACGCAGTATTTT. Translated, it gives CASSLGLAGDTQYF.